One and the same sample provided the 11 T cell receptor beta chains below, sequenced in a study of blood T cells in healthy people across ages (dated by TCRdb to about 2015). Receptor amplification or capture employed 5' RACE. Sequencing was carried out with an Illumina HiSeq 2500. The second PCR ran for roughly 7 to 12 cycles and used a J-beta primer mix along with a sample-barcoded 5' primer. TCRdb applied fastp at Q25 and MiXCR to the public reads, then kept only in-frame beta chains. All rows with the same CDR3 protein become a single entry with the most common DNA and genes. The sample table contains 900,000 to 950,000 distinct CDR3 sequences; only one count was recorded for 25% to 35% of them. The leading ten clones occupy roughly a tenth of the sample. These records were also assigned to another study, of T cells of mothers and their children.

Sequencing was done on a sample of blood. Every receptor here comes from a woman between 40 and 55 years old in good health.

In regard to this clonotype: This may be a read error, as it is one base from a much larger clone. This chain connects TRBV15 to TRBJ2-1, with 8 positions matching TRBD1. This CDR3 is 16 amino acids long. The germline CDR1 and CDR2 sequences are LNHNV and YYDKDF (reference sequence). V shed 5 bases and J 13 bases; nucleotides not matched to a gene: 19. CDR3 nucleotides: TGTGCCACCAGCCCTCGTGGACAGGGAAGGCGAGAGACCCAGTTCTTC. This codes for CATSPRGQGRRETQFF. Full variable domain (remainder filled in from reference TRBV15 and TRBJ2-1): DAMVIQNPRYQVTQFGKPVTLSCSQTLNHNVMYWYQQKSSQAPKLLFHYYDKDFNNEADTPDNFQSRRPNTSFCFLDIRSPGLGDTAMYLCATSPRGQGRRETQFFGPGTRLTVL.

This clonotype showed up just a few times. The rearrangement uses TRBV7-8 and TRBJ2-3; D call uncertain. CDR3 size: 13 residues. The V gene lost 2 bases and the J gene lost 6 bases, with 9 bases spanning the gap. CDR1 SGHVS and CDR2 FQNEAQ come from the germline V gene. The CDR3 protein is CASSLQRSDTQYF. CDR3 in DNA: TGTGCCAGCAGCTTACAGAGGTCTGATACGCAGTATTTT. The full variable domain, rest sourced from reference TRBV7-8 and TRBJ2-3, is GAGVSQSPRYKVAKRGQDVALRCDPISGHVSLFWYQQALGQGPEFLTYFQNEAQLDKSGLPSDRFFAERPEGSVSTLKIQRTQQEDSAVYLCASSLQRSDTQYFGPGTRLTVL.

Comments on this clonotype: At one end, the junction sequence differs from germline, possibly due to a read error. The gene calls are TRBV7-8 and TRBJ1-1, with D possibly matching TRBD1 (5 bases). CDR3 length: 15 residues. CDR1 and CDR2 from the germline V gene are SGHVS and FQNEAQ. CDR3 in amino acids: CASSLTSGYSTEAFF. Written as DNA, the CDR3 is TGTGCTAGCAGCTTGACCTCAGGGTACTCCACTGAAGCTTTCTTT.

This clonotype was found a few times. This chain uses TRBV7-6 with TRBJ1-4; the D is unclear. The germline CDR1 and CDR2 sequences are SGHVS and FNYEAQ. Trimming took 5 bases from V and 0 from J, leaving 7 bases between them. The CDR3 is 14 amino acids. The CDR3 sequence is CASSRAATNEKLFF. For the CDR3, the DNA is TGTGCCAGCAGCCGTGCGGCAACTAATGAAAAACTGTTTTTT.

With regard to this clonotype: A read error may be the cause here, since a much bigger clone is one base away. This chain connects TRBV6-4 to TRBJ2-4; D is unclear. Trimming pared 2 bases from V and 13 bases from J, leaving 18 bases between. The CDR3 is made up of 14 amino acids. The germline V gene encodes CDR1 MRHNA and CDR2 SNTAGT. The CDR3 spells CASSDRNYNYGQYF. CDR3 in DNA: TGTGCCAGCAGTGACAGGAATTATAACTACGGGCAGTACTTC.

V usage is TRBV28 and J usage is TRBJ1-4; D call uncertain. CDR3 size: 12 residues. The V end lost 8 bases, the J end lost 0 bases, and 4 bases lay between the germline ends. CDR1 is MDHEN, CDR2 SYDVKM, per germline. CDR3 loop: CASETTNEKLFF. DNA of the CDR3: TGTGCCAGCGAAACAACTAATGAAAAACTGTTTTTT.

For this clonotype: At one of its ends the junction is not consistent with the germline gene, which may arise from a read error. The chain recombines TRBV29-1 with TRBJ2-7, with D unclear. Per germline, CDR1 SQVTM and CDR2 ANQGSEA. CDR3 size: 12 residues. For the CDR3, the DNA is TGCAGCGTGGAACAGAGCAACTACAAGCAGTACTTC. Encoded protein: CSVEQSNYKQYF.

Ten or more counts support this clonotype. The V gene is TRBV4-2, the J gene TRBJ2-5, with 11 positions matching TRBD2. V shed 0 bases, J shed 5 bases, and the junction held 5 bases outside the gene matches. This CDR3 region has 16 residues. CDR1 LGHNA and CDR2 YNFKEQ come from the germline V gene. The CDR3 nucleotides read TGTGCCAGCAGCCAAGAGGGGACTAGCGGTTTGGAGACCCAGTACTTC. Its protein is CASSQEGTSGLETQYF.

This clonotype has more than one count but fewer than ten. J is TRBJ1-1 and V is TRBV6-5; 9 bases are a match to TRBD1. The CDR3 spans 14 residues. Looked up from germline, CDR1 is MNHEY and CDR2 is SVGAGI. V lost 6 bases, J lost 5 bases, and 7 bases stayed unmatched. CDR3 DNA sequence: TGTGCCAGCAGACGACAGGGGGGGAGTACTGAAGCTTTCTTT. The encoded protein is CASRRQGGSTEAFF.

This clonotype appeared a few times. This rearrangement joins TRBV4-3 to TRBJ1-1; no reliable D call. V was cut by 4 bases and J by 0 bases, with 9 bases left in between. Germline assignment: CDR1 LGHNA and CDR2 YSLEER. The CDR3 contains 14 residues. The CDR3 region has the DNA TGCGCCAGCAGCCCGGTTGACATGAACACTGAAGCTTTCTTT. Translation: CASSPVDMNTEAFF.

V is TRBV4-1 and J is TRBJ2-1; TRBD2 agrees at 9 bases. The CDR3 sequence is 16 residues long. With V trimmed by 4 bases and J by 4 bases, 8 bases remained unmatched. Germline CDR1 is MGHRA and CDR2 is YSYEKL. The CDR3 sequence: CASSPPLSGGYNEQFF. The DNA of the CDR3 is TGCGCCAGCAGCCCGCCGCTTAGCGGGGGATACAATGAGCAGTTCTTC.